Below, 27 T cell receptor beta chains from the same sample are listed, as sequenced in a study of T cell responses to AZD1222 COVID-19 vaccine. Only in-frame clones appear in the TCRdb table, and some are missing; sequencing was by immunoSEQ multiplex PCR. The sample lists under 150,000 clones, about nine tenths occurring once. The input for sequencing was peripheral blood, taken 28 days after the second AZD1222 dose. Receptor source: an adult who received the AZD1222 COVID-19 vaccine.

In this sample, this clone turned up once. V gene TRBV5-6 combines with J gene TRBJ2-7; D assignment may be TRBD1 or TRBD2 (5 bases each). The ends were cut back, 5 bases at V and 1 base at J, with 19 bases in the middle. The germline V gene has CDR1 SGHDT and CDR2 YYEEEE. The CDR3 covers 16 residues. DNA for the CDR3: TGTGCCAGCAGTCAACTTGGGCCAGGGAGATCCTACGAGCAGTACTTC. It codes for CASSQLGPGRSYEQYF.

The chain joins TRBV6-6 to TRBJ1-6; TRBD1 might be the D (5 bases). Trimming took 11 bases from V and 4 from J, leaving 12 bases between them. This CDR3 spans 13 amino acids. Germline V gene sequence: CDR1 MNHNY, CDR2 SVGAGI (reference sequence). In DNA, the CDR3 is TGTGCCGGGGGGGGAACATATAATTCACCCCTCCACTTT. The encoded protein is CAGGGTYNSPLHF.

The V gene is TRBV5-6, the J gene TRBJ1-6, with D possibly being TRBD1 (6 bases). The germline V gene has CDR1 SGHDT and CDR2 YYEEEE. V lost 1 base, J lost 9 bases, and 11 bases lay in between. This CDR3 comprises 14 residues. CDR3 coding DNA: TGTGCCAGCAGCTTGTCTGGGGGCTTTTCACCCCTCCACTTT. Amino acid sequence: CASSLSGGFSPLHF.

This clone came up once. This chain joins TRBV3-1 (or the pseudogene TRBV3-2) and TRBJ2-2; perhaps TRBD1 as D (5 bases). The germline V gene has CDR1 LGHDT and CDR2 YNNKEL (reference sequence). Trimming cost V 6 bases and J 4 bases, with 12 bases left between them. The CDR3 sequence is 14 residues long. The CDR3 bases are TGTGCCAGCAGTCACGACAGACTCACCGGGGAGCTGTTTTTT. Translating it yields CASSHDRLTGELFF.

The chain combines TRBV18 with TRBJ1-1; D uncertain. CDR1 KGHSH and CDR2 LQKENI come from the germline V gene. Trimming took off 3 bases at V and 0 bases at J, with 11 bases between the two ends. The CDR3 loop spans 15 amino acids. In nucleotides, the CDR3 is TGTGCCAGCTCACCCCGGGGAGGGATGAACACTGAAGCTTTCTTT. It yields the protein CASSPRGGMNTEAFF.

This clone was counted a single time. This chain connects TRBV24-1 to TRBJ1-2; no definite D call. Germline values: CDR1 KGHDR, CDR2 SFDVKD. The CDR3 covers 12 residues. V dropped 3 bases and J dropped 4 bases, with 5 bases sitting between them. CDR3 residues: CATSDSLYGYTF. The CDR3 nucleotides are TGTGCCACCAGTGATAGCCTCTATGGCTACACCTTC.

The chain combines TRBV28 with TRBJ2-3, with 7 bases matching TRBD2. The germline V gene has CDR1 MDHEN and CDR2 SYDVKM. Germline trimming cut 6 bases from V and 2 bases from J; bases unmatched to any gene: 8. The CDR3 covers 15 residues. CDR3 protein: CASRESGTNTDTQYF. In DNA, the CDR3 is TGTGCCAGCAGAGAGTCCGGGACTAACACAGATACGCAGTATTTT.

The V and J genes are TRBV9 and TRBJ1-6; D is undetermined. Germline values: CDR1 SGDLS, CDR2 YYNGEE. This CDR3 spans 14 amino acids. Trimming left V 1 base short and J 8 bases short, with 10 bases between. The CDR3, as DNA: TGTGCCAGCAGCGTACGTCTGGTTGATTCACCCCTCCACTTT. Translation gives CASSVRLVDSPLHF.

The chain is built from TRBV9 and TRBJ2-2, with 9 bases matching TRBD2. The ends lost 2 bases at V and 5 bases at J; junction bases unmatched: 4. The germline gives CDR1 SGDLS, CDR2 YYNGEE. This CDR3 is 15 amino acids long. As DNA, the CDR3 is TGTGCCAGCAGCGTGGGCGGGAGGGCTACCGGGGAGCTGTTTTTT. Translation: CASSVGGRATGELFF.

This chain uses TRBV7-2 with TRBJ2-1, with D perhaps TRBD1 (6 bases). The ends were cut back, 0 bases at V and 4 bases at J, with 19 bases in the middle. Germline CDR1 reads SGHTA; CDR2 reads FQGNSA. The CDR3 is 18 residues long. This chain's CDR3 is CASSLAETRGLPYNEQFF. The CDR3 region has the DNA TGTGCCAGCAGCTTAGCGGAGACCAGGGGCCTACCTTACAATGAGCAGTTCTTC.

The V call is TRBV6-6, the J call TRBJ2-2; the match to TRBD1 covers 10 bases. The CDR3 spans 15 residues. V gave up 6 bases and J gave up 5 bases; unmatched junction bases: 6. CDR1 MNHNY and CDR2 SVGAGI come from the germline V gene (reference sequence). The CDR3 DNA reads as TGTGCCAGCAGCAGACAGGGGGCGAGGACCGGGGAGCTGTTTTTT. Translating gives CASSRQGARTGELFF.

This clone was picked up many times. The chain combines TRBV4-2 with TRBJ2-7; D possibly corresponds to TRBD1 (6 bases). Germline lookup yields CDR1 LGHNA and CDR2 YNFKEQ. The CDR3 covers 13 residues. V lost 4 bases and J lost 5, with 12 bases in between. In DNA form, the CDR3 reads TGTGCCAGCAGCCGTACAGGGTGGGACGAGCAGTACTTC. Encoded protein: CASSRTGWDEQYF.

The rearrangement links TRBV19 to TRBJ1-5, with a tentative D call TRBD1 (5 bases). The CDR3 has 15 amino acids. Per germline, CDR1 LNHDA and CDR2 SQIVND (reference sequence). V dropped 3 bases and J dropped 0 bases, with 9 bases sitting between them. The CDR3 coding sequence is TGTGCCAGTAGTATCCGACAGTTTAGCAATCAGCCCCAGCATTTT. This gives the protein CASSIRQFSNQPQHF.

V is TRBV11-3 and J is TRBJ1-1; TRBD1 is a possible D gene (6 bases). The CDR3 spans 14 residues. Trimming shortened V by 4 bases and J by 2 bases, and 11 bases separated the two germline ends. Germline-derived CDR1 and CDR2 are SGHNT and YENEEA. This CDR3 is CASSWGRGNTEAFF. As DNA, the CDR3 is TGTGCCAGCAGCTGGGGCAGGGGAAACACTGAAGCTTTCTTT.

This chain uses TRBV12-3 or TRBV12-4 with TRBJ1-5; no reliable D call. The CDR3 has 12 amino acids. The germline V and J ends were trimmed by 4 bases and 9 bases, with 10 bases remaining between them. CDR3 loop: CASSWMSGPQHF. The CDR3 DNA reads TGTGCCAGCAGTTGGATGAGCGGGCCCCAGCATTTT.

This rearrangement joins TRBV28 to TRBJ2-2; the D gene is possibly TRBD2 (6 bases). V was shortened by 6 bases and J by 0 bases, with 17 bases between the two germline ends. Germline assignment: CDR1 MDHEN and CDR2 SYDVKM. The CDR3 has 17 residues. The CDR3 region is CASSPAGLGTNTGELFF. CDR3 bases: TGTGCCAGCAGCCCCGCGGGACTGGGGACGAACACCGGGGAGCTGTTTTTT. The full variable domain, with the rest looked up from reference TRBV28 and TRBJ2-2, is DVKVTQSSRYLVKRTGEKVFLECVQDMDHENMFWYRQDPGLGLRLIYFSYDVKMKEKGDIPEGYSVSREKKERFSLILESASTNQTSMYLCASSPAGLGTNTGELFFGEGSRLTVL.

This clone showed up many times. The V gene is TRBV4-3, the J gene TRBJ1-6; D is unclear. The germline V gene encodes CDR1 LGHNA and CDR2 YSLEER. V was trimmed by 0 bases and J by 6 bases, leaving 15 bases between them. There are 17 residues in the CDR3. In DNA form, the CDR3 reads TGCGCCAGCAGCCAAGAAGCCCACGCAGGTCTTAATTCACCCCTCCACTTT. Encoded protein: CASSQEAHAGLNSPLHF.

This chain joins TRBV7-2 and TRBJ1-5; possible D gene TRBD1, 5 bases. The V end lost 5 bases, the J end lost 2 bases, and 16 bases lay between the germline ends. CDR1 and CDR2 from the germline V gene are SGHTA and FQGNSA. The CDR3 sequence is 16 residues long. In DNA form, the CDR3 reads TGTGCCAGCAGCCAATGGGGGGGGGAAGGCAATCAGCCCCAGCATTTT. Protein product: CASSQWGGEGNQPQHF.

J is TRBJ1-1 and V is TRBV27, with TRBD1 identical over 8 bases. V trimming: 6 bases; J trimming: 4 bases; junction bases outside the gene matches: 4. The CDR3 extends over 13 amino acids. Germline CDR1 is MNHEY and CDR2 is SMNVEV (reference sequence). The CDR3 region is CASSRQGPTEAFF. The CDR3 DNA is TGTGCCAGCAGCCGACAGGGGCCCACTGAAGCTTTCTTT.

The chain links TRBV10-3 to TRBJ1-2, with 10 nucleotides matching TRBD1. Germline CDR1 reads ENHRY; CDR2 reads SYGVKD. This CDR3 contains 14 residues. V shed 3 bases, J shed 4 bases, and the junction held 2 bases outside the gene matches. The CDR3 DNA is TGTGCCATCAGTGATAGGACAGGGGGCTATGGCTACACCTTC. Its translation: CAISDRTGGYGYTF.

CDR3 residues: CASRPRRGLAAFVAGELFF. Written as DNA, the CDR3 is TGTGCCAGCAGACCCCGCCGCGGGCTAGCGGCCTTTGTCGCCGGGGAGCTGTTTTTT. This chain links TRBV28 with TRBJ2-2; 7 nucleotides match TRBD2. The CDR3 runs to 19 residues. The trim removed 6 bases at V and 6 bases at J, leaving 22 bases unmatched. Germline-derived CDR1 and CDR2 are MDHEN and SYDVKM.

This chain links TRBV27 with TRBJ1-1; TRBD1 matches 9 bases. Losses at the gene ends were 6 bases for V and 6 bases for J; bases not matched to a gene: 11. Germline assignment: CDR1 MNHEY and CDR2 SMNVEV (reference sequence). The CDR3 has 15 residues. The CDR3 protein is CASREQGARAAEAFF. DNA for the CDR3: TGTGCCAGCAGAGAACAGGGGGCGCGTGCCGCTGAAGCTTTCTTT.

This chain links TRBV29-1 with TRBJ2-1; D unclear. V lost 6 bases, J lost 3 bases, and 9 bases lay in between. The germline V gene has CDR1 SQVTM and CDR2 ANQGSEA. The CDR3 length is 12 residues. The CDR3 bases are TGCAGCGTCCCAGTTAACTACAATGAGCAGTTCTTC. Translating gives CSVPVNYNEQFF.

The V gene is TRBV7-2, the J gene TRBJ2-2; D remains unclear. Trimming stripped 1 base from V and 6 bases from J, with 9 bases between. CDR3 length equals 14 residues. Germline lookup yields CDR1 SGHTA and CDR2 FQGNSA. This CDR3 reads CASSLDLRPGELFF. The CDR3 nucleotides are TGTGCCAGCAGCTTAGATCTCCGCCCCGGGGAGCTGTTTTTT.

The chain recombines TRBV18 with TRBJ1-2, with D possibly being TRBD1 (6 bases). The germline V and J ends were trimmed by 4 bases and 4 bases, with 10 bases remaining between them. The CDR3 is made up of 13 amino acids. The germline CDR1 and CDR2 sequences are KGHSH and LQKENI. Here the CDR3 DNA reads TGTGCCAGCTCACAGGGGGGTAGCTATGGCTACACCTTC. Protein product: CASSQGGSYGYTF. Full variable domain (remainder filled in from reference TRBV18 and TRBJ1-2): NAGVMQNPRHLVRRRGQEARLRCSPMKGHSHVYWYRQLPEEGLKFMVYLQKENIIDESGMPKERFSAEFPKEGPSILRIQQVVRGDSAAYFCASSQGGSYGYTFGSGTRLTVV.

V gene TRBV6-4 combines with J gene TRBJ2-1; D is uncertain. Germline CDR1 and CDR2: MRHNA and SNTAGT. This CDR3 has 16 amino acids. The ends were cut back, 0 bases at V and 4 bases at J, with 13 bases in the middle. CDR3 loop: CASSDSGTTVYNEQFF. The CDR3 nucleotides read TGTGCCAGCAGTGACTCGGGTACCACCGTGTACAATGAGCAGTTCTTC.

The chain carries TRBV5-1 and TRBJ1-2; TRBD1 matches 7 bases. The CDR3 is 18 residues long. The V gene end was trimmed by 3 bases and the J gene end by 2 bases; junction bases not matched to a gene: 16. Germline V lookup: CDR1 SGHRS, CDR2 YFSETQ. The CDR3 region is CASSSGTLKGAPNYGYTF. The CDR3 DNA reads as TGCGCCAGCAGCTCGGGGACCCTAAAGGGGGCGCCCAACTATGGCTACACCTTC.